Below, one TCR beta chain is given with its context. The CDR3 length is 14 residues. Germline V CDR1 and CDR2: SGHNT, YENEEA. J gave up 4 bases and V 7 bases, and 6 bases lay outside the gene matches. The record originates from a study of control samples from healthy donors and cancer patients. Here immunoSEQ multiplex PCR was the method, and the copy in TCRdb shows in-frame clones only, minus some. The sample lists more than 50,000 clones, approximately 85% occurring once. The sequence derives from a man between 35 and 55 years old in good health. Specimen: blood. The chain recombines TRBV11-3 with TRBJ2-3; 9 bases align to TRBD2. The CDR3 is CASNMGLAPDTQYF. The CDR3 DNA reads as TGTGCCAGCAACATGGGACTAGCCCCAGATACGCAGTATTTT.